This entry lists 29 T cell receptor beta chains sequenced from one sample in a study of T cells in Graves' hyperthyroidism and ophthalmopathy (dated by TCRdb to the late 2010s). Library method: multiplex PCR. Sequenced on an Illumina HiSeq 2000. TCR beta CDR3 regions were amplified from RNA transcripts. For the first round of RT-PCR on the TCR CDR3, the HTBI primer set was used together with the Qiagen OneStep RT-PCR kit. TCRdb reanalyzed the raw reads on its own, using fastp at Q25 for trimming and MiXCR for clone calling, and kept in-frame beta chains. Duplicate CDR3 protein sequences are folded into a single record with the most common DNA and genes. This sample holds a few hundred thousand distinct CDR3 sequences; roughly 18% were observed only once. The leading ten clones occupy roughly two fifths of the sample. Source material: blood. The receptors here all came from a man aged 18 to 29 with Graves' ophthalmopathy.

This clonotype was seen repeatedly, ten times or more. The CDR3 spells CASSQLSRGWDTGELFF. In DNA, the CDR3 is TGTGCCAGCAGCCAACTCTCCAGGGGTTGGGACACCGGGGAGCTGTTTTTT. This chain connects TRBV3-1 to TRBJ2-2, with TRBD1 as a possible D gene (6 bases). Looked up from germline, CDR1 is LGHDT and CDR2 is YNNKEL (reference sequence). V was trimmed by 2 bases and J by 3 bases, leaving 16 bases between them. The CDR3 covers 17 residues. The variable domain in full, completed from reference TRBV3-1 and TRBJ2-2, reads DTAVSQTPKYLVTQMGNDKSIKCEQNLGHDTMYWYKQDSKKFLKIMFSYNNKELIINETVPNRFSPKSPDKAHLNLHINSLELGDSAVYFCASSQLSRGWDTGELFFGEGSRLTVL.

This clonotype has at least ten counts. V and J are TRBV3-1 and TRBJ2-1; TRBD1 matches 7 bases. From germline, CDR1 is LGHDT and CDR2 YNNKEL (reference sequence). V was pared by 5 bases and J by 11 bases, with 15 bases of the junction left unmatched. This CDR3 comprises 15 residues. The CDR3 bases are TGTGCCAGCAGCGAATACAGGGGATCGTCCTTAAAGCAGTTCTTC. It is translated as CASSEYRGSSLKQFF.

The chain couples TRBV24-1 to TRBJ2-2; D is uncertain. The V and J ends lost 9 bases and 0 bases respectively, with 10 bases between them. The CDR3 is made up of 14 amino acids. Germline CDR1 is KGHDR and CDR2 is SFDVKD. The CDR3 sequence: CATEVRTNTGELFF. Written as DNA, the CDR3 is TGTGCCACCGAGGTACGGACGAACACCGGGGAGCTGTTTTTT.

This clonotype was observed many times. V is TRBV11-2 and J is TRBJ2-3; D is unresolved. Trimming stripped 5 bases from V and 5 bases from J, with 8 bases between. This CDR3 is 12 amino acids long. CDR1 and CDR2 from the germline V gene are SGHAT and FQNNGV. CDR3 coding DNA: TGTGCCAGCAGCGGCCCTGGAGATACGCAGTATTTT. Residues: CASSGPGDTQYF.

At least ten counts were recorded for this clonotype. This chain connects TRBV27 to TRBJ2-7; D call uncertain. CDR3 length equals 12 residues. Germline V lookup: CDR1 MNHEY, CDR2 SMNVEV (reference sequence). Trimming cost V 0 bases and J 6 bases, with 6 bases left between them. CDR3 residues: CASSLSGFEQYF. CDR3 in DNA: TGTGCCAGCAGTTTATCAGGGTTCGAGCAGTACTTC.

This clonotype was seen a few times. J is TRBJ1-5 and V is TRBV19; 7 bases map to TRBD1. V trimming: 1 base; J trimming: 6 bases; junction bases outside the gene matches: 6. Germline CDR1 reads LNHDA; CDR2 reads SQIVND (reference sequence). This CDR3 region has 15 residues. The CDR3 is CASSIGDSQTQPQHF. The CDR3 DNA is TGTGCCAGTAGTATAGGGGACAGTCAGACTCAGCCCCAGCATTTT.

This clonotype was seen repeatedly, ten times or more. A read error may produce the germline difference seen at one junction end. The chain carries TRBV3-1 and TRBJ1-4, with a possible D match to TRBD1 (5 bases). Germline CDR1 is LGHDT and CDR2 is YNNKEL (reference sequence). The CDR3 is made up of 14 amino acids. CDR3 in DNA: TGTGCCAGCACCCGGGGGTCAACGAATGAAAAACTGTTTTTT. It translates to CASTRGSTNEKLFF.

Many counts were recorded for this clonotype. The J gene is TRBJ2-3, the V gene TRBV27; no clear D. This CDR3 is built from 12 residues. Trimming cost V 5 bases and J 5 bases, with 8 bases left between them. Germline CDR1 reads MNHEY; CDR2 reads SMNVEV (reference sequence). The CDR3 spells CASSAVGDTQYF. The CDR3 nucleotides read TGTGCCAGCAGTGCAGTGGGAGATACGCAGTATTTT.

The rearrangement joins TRBV7-3 to TRBJ2-2; possible D gene TRBD1, 5 bases. This CDR3 is built from 14 residues. V lost 3 bases to trimming and J lost 7 bases, with 12 bases between them. Per germline, CDR1 SGHTA and CDR2 FQGTGA. CDR3: CASSFLVQGGELFF. CDR3 sequence (DNA): TGTGCCAGCAGCTTTCTGGTCCAGGGCGGGGAGCTGTTTTTT.

This clonotype was detected a few times. This chain connects TRBV20-1 to TRBJ2-7; TRBD2 is a possible D gene (6 bases). Germline CDR1 reads DFQATT; CDR2 reads SNEGSKA (reference sequence). V was clipped by 0 bases and J by 5 bases, with 14 bases between them. The CDR3 is made up of 14 amino acids. CDR3 sequence (DNA): TGCAGTGCTAGAGAGCCCGGACCGGGAGACGAGCAGTACTTC. Residues: CSAREPGPGDEQYF.

V gene TRBV10-3 combines with J gene TRBJ1-3; unclear D gene. The CDR3 is 17 amino acids. V lost 0 bases and J 0 bases, leaving 12 bases between the germline ends. Germline loops: CDR1 ENHRY, CDR2 SYGVKD. DNA of the CDR3: TGTGCCATCAGTGAGTCGTTATCGTCAGCCTCTGGAAACACCATATATTTT. Its protein is CAISESLSSASGNTIYF.

This clonotype was observed many times. The chain carries TRBV28 and TRBJ2-3, with 8 nucleotides matching TRBD1. Germline CDR1 is MDHEN and CDR2 is SYDVKM. The V and J ends lost 3 bases and 0 bases, in that order; junction bases with no gene match: 20. This CDR3 spans 21 amino acids. In nucleotides, the CDR3 is TGTGCCAGCAGTTTCCACTTCGACTTCCGGGACAGGCAATTGAGCACAGATACGCAGTATTTT. It codes for CASSFHFDFRDRQLSTDTQYF.

V and J are TRBV27 and TRBJ1-1; D is unresolved. Looked up from germline, CDR1 is MNHEY and CDR2 is SMNVEV (reference sequence). Trimming removed 5 bases from V and 13 bases from J, with 17 bases in between. This CDR3 is built from 12 residues. CDR3 in amino acids: CASSGSGPGVFF. In DNA, the CDR3 is TGTGCCAGCAGTGGATCCGGGCCGGGAGTTTTCTTT.

Many counts were recorded for this clonotype. The chain joins TRBV18 to TRBJ2-7; 9 bases are shared with TRBD2. Per the germline V gene, CDR1 is KGHSH and CDR2 is LQKENI. This CDR3 contains 15 residues. After removal of 6 bases from V and 2 bases from J, the junction contained 8 bases not matched to a gene. CDR3 DNA sequence: TGTGCCAGCTCCCGGATCGGCGGGGGGGCCTACGAGCAGTACTTC. Translation: CASSRIGGGAYEQYF.

In this sample, this clonotype turned up a few times. The genes are TRBV10-3 and TRBJ1-2, with 9 nucleotides matching TRBD1. The germline V gene has CDR1 ENHRY and CDR2 SYGVKD. The trim removed 3 bases at V and 3 bases at J, leaving 8 bases unmatched. The CDR3 sequence is 16 residues long. CDR3 sequence (DNA): TGTGCCATCAGTGAAGAGCGACAGGGGGGATACTATGGCTACACCTTC. It encodes CAISEERQGGYYGYTF.

There are many counts of this clonotype. J is TRBJ2-1 and V is TRBV18, with D uncertain. The CDR3 loop spans 16 amino acids. Looked up from germline, CDR1 is KGHSH and CDR2 is LQKENI. Trimming removed 4 bases from V and 1 base from J, with 14 bases in between. CDR3 sequence reads: CASSRNTLFSYNEQFF. The CDR3 bases are TGTGCCAGCTCACGGAATACCTTATTTTCCTACAATGAGCAGTTCTTC. Full variable domain (rest looked up from reference TRBV18 and TRBJ2-1): NAGVMQNPRHLVRRRGQEARLRCSPMKGHSHVYWYRQLPEEGLKFMVYLQKENIIDESGMPKERFSAEFPKEGPSILRIQQVVRGDSAAYFCASSRNTLFSYNEQFFGPGTRLTVL.

V and J are TRBV24-1 and TRBJ2-5, with D uncertain. Germline values: CDR1 KGHDR, CDR2 SFDVKD. The CDR3 is 15 amino acids. V was cut by 4 bases and J by 0 bases, with 11 bases left in between. CDR3 sequence: CATSDHRLHQETQYF. The CDR3 region has the DNA TGTGCCACCAGTGACCACAGATTACACCAAGAGACCCAGTACTTC.

This chain joins TRBV5-1 and TRBJ1-1; weak D call: TRBD1 (6 bases). Germline-derived CDR1 and CDR2 are SGHRS and YFSETQ. The CDR3 is 14 residues long. The germline V and J ends were trimmed by 3 bases and 4 bases, with 13 bases remaining between them. The CDR3 bases are TGCGCCAGCAGCTGGGAGGAGGGGGGCACTGAAGCTTTCTTT. Translating gives CASSWEEGGTEAFF.

This clonotype was detected a few times. The chain employs TRBV27 and TRBJ1-2; D is undetermined. The CDR3 loop spans 15 amino acids. CDR1 is MNHEY and CDR2 is SMNVEV in the germline V gene (reference sequence). V was clipped by 3 bases and J by 1 base, with 12 bases between them. DNA of the CDR3: TGTGCCAGCAGTTTCTCCCCTAGTGGTAACTATGGCTACACCTTC. Amino acids: CASSFSPSGNYGYTF.

This clonotype appeared many times. The J gene is TRBJ1-1, the V gene TRBV18; no clear D. CDR3 length: 13 residues. Germline V gene sequence: CDR1 KGHSH, CDR2 LQKENI. V was cut by 2 bases and J by 4 bases, with 8 bases left in between. The CDR3 sequence is CASSPSVSTEAFF. DNA for the CDR3: TGTGCCAGCTCACCAAGCGTTAGCACTGAAGCTTTCTTT.

The chain uses TRBV20-1 and TRBJ2-7; maybe TRBD1 (5 bases). CDR3 length: 15 amino acids. With 3 bases removed from V and 2 bases from J, the gap between germline ends came to 17 bases. CDR1 is DFQATT and CDR2 is SNEGSKA in the germline V gene (reference sequence). CDR3 sequence (DNA): TGCAGTGCTAGCTCAGGGTCCTCCTTCGCCTACGAGCAGTACTTC. Translating gives CSASSGSSFAYEQYF.

This clonotype appeared many times. This chain uses TRBV28 with TRBJ2-2, with D tentatively TRBD1 or TRBD2 (5 bases each). Trimming pared 6 bases from V and 6 bases from J, leaving 17 bases between. The CDR3 covers 15 residues. The germline V gene has CDR1 MDHEN and CDR2 SYDVKM. This chain's CDR3 is CASRSGTHSSGELFF. The DNA for the CDR3 is TGTGCCAGCAGGTCCGGGACCCATAGTTCCGGGGAGCTGTTTTTT.

J is TRBJ1-1 and V is TRBV15; 7 bases fit TRBD1. The germline CDR1 and CDR2 sequences are LNHNV and YYDKDF (reference sequence). V trimming: 2 bases; J trimming: 4 bases; junction bases outside the gene matches: 7. The CDR3 extends over 15 amino acids. The CDR3 region is CATSRTSGQPTEAFF. The CDR3 DNA reads TGTGCCACCAGCAGAACATCGGGACAGCCCACTGAAGCTTTCTTT.

CDR3 bases: TGTGCCAGCAGTGCAGTGAACACTGAAGCTTTCTTT. Translated, it gives CASSAVNTEAFF. The chain joins TRBV6-1 to TRBJ1-1; D is unresolved. Per the germline V gene, CDR1 is MNHNS and CDR2 is SASEGT. V lost 4 bases and J lost 0, with 3 bases in between. The length of the CDR3 is 12 residues.

The chain joins TRBV6-2 or TRBV6-3 to TRBJ1-6; D is ambiguous. Germline CDR1 reads MNHEY; CDR2 reads SVGEGT. Trimming took off 7 bases at V and 3 bases at J, with 7 bases between the two ends. The CDR3 runs to 13 residues. CDR3 nucleotide sequence: TGTGCCAGCAAGAGAGACTATAATTCACCCCTCCACTTT. Translated: CASKRDYNSPLHF.

This clonotype occurred many times. The CDR3 is CSSRPTGDEQYF. As DNA, the CDR3 is TGCAGCTCTCGGCCAACAGGGGACGAGCAGTACTTC. V is TRBV20-1 and J is TRBJ2-7; TRBD1 matches 7 bases. This CDR3 is 12 amino acids long. Per germline, CDR1 DFQATT and CDR2 SNEGSKA (reference sequence).

This clonotype was detected many times. The rearrangement uses TRBV2 and TRBJ2-2; D assignment may be TRBD1 or TRBD2 (5 bases each). The CDR3 length is 14 residues. Trimming cost V 7 bases and J 6 bases, with 15 bases left between them. Germline lookup yields CDR1 SNHLY and CDR2 FYNNEI. DNA for the CDR3: TGTGCCAGCACCCTGGAACTGGGACCCGGGGAGCTGTTTTTT. It is translated as CASTLELGPGELFF.

This clonotype was observed a few times. V usage is TRBV25-1 and J usage is TRBJ1-2; 9 bases align to TRBD1. V dropped 8 bases and J dropped 5; count of bases not matched to a gene: 9. The CDR3 contains 14 residues. The germline CDR1 and CDR2 sequences are MGHDK and SYGVNS. CDR3 amino acids: CASQGQGIRYGYTF. The CDR3, as DNA: TGTGCCAGCCAGGGACAGGGCATACGGTATGGCTACACCTTC.

Many counts were recorded for this clonotype. The rearrangement joins TRBV20-1 to TRBJ2-3, with 10 bases identical to TRBD1. The V gene's germline CDR1 is DFQATT and CDR2 SNEGSKA (reference sequence). The CDR3 sequence is 15 residues long. With V trimmed by 6 bases and J by 1 base, 7 bases remained unmatched. The CDR3: CSAPPDRGRTDTQYF. In DNA form, the CDR3 reads TGCAGTGCCCCACCCGACAGGGGGCGCACAGATACGCAGTATTTT.